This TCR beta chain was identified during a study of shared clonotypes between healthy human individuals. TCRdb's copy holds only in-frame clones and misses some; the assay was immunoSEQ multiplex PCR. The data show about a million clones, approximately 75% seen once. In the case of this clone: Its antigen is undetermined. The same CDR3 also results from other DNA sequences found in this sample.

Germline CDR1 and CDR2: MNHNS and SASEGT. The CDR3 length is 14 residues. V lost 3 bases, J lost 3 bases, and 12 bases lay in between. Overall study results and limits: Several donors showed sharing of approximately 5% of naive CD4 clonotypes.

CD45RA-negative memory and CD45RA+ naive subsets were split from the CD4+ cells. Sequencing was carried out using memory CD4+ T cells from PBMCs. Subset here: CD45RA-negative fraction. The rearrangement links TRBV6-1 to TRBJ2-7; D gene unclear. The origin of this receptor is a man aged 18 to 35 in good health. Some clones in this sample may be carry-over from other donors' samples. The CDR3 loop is CASSEGGSIYEQYF. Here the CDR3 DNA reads TGTGCCAGCAGTGAGGGCGGCAGCATCTACGAGCAGTACTTC.